The clone carrying this T cell receptor beta chain has a handful of counts. The antigen is undetermined. The V end was cut by 3 bases, the J end by 3 bases, with 16 bases between. In germline, CDR1 is SGDLS, CDR2 YYNGEE. The CDR3 spans 15 residues. CD45RO-negative cells were positively selected for CCR7, leaving out terminally differentiated effector memory CD45RA+ cells. This specimen comes from a study of shared clonotypes between healthy human individuals. Study-level findings and limits: Clonotypes shared by all four sorted-subset donors had higher generation probabilities than non-shared clonotypes.

Per sorted-subset replicate PCR, input was approximately 0.2 ug DNA, representing about 29,000 T cell genomes. TCRdb's table, derived via immunoSEQ multiplex PCR, lists solely in-frame clones and lacks some. The table lists more than 500,000 clones, roughly 95% of them singletons. The sequence came from a woman aged 30 to 39 in good health. V and J are TRBV9 and TRBJ2-7; TRBD2 is a possible D gene (5 bases). What was sequenced was naive CD8+ T cells sorted from blood. The CDR3 DNA follows: TGTGCCAGCAGCGGAGAGACGATTGGGAGCTACGAGCAGTACTTC. Translation: CASSGETIGSYEQYF.